The 23 T cell receptor beta chains below were found in one sample sequenced in a study of cytomegalovirus exposure and HLA in healthy donors (dated by TCRdb to 2016 to 2017). The receptor library was made with the immunoSEQ multiplex PCR assay. For the multiplex PCR, a mixture combining 60 forward primers for TCR Vbeta segments and 13 reverse primers for TCR Jbeta segments was used. As stored in TCRdb, this immuneACCESS dataset retains in-frame rearrangements with V and J assigned. A fraction of the clones does not appear; measured against another copy, unresolved V genes explain less than half of the discrepancy, and the remainder lacks a known reason. This sample has about 210,000 clones in its table, and approximately 83% of those were observed once. Roughly 10% of the sample belongs to the ten largest clones. The sequencing input was PBMCs. The receptors were sampled from a woman in her fifties or sixties in good health and CMV-seropositive.

With respect to this clone: This CDR3 is also generated by other DNA sequences in the sample. CDR3 bases: TGTGCCAGCAGTTTTCGACAGGGCGAAGCTTTCTTT. Protein sequence: CASSFRQGEAFF. This sequence joins TRBV27 and TRBJ1-1, with 7 bases aligning to TRBD1. V lost 3 bases to trimming and J lost 8 bases; unmatched junction nucleotides: 3. The CDR3 is 12 amino acids. Looked up from germline, CDR1 is MNHEY and CDR2 is SMNVEV (reference sequence).

The V gene is TRBV7-3, the J gene TRBJ2-1; 10 nucleotides align to TRBD1. CDR1 is SGHTA and CDR2 is FQGTGA in the germline V gene. The CDR3 loop spans 15 amino acids. The J segment lost 6 bases and the V segment lost 5 bases, leaving 7 bases of the junction unmatched. The DNA of the CDR3 is TGTGCCAGCAGCCTAAGGACAGGGGGAAGCAATGAGCAGTTCTTC. Protein sequence: CASSLRTGGSNEQFF.

This chain connects TRBV7-2 to TRBJ2-5, with 9 nucleotides matching TRBD2. Judging by the DNA end, TRBJ2-7 fits better; the J call may be wrong. This CDR3 contains 14 residues. The V gene's germline CDR1 is SGHTA and CDR2 FQGNSA. This chain's CDR3 is CASSPSSGAYEQYF. For the CDR3, the DNA is TGTGCCAGCAGCCCCTCTAGCGGGGCCTACGAGCAGTACTTC.

The chain couples TRBV29-1 to TRBJ1-2; tentatively, D is TRBD1 (6 bases). Germline V gene lookup returns CDR1 SQVTM and CDR2 ANQGSEA. With 8 bases removed from V and 2 bases from J, the gap between germline ends came to 15 bases. The CDR3 length is 13 residues. The DNA of the CDR3 is TGCAGCTGTTTAGGACAGAAGAACTATGGCTACACCTTC. This gives the protein CSCLGQKNYGYTF.

Concerning this clone itself: Sequence at one end of the junction differs from germline and may be a read error. The rearrangement uses TRBV29-1 and TRBJ2-7; weak D call: TRBD1 (6 bases). CDR1 is SQVTM, CDR2 ANQGSEA, per germline. The CDR3 is 15 residues long. CDR3 DNA: TGCAGCGTTACCCCTACGTCGACAGGAAACTACGAGCAGTGCTTC. Protein product: CSVTPTSTGNYEQCF.

The chain carries TRBV5-1 and TRBJ1-6; TRBD1 matches 7 bases. V dropped 3 bases and J dropped 8; count of bases not matched to a gene: 8. Germline lookup yields CDR1 SGHRS and CDR2 YFSETQ. The CDR3 loop spans 15 amino acids. CDR3: CASSSSGGKDSPLHF. CDR3 nucleotides: TGCGCCAGCAGCTCCTCAGGGGGTAAGGATTCACCCCTCCACTTT. Filled out from reference TRBV5-1 and TRBJ1-6, the complete variable domain reads KAGVTQTPRYLIKTRGQQVTLSCSPISGHRSVSWYQQTPGQGLQFLFEYFSETQRNKGNFPGRFSGRQFSNSRSEMNVSTLELGDSALYLCASSSSGGKDSPLHFGNGTRLTVT.

This clone came up a few times. The chain joins TRBV28 to TRBJ1-2; perhaps TRBD1 as D (5 bases). Trimming cost V 6 bases and J 8 bases, with 16 bases left between them. The germline CDR1 and CDR2 sequences are MDHEN and SYDVKM. The CDR3 is 13 residues long. Here the CDR3 reads CASRTGGTRGYTF. The CDR3 DNA sequence: TGTGCCAGCAGGACGGGGGGGACCAGGGGCTACACCTTC.

This clone was recorded only once. The chain joins TRBV9 to TRBJ1-2; D is perhaps TRBD1 (5 bases). This CDR3 has 14 residues. Germline CDR1 and CDR2: SGDLS and YYNGEE. Trimming cost V 4 bases and J 4 bases, with 14 bases left between them. The CDR3 DNA is TGTGCCAGCAGCCCGTCGGGGGGTGGCTATGGCTACACCTTC. Protein product: CASSPSGGGYGYTF.

This clone came up a few times. The chain combines TRBV27 with TRBJ1-1; 10 bases fit TRBD1. V dropped 4 bases and J dropped 1; count of bases not matched to a gene: 15. CDR1 is MNHEY, CDR2 SMNVEV, per germline (reference sequence). This CDR3 region has 19 residues. CDR3 in DNA: TGTGCCAGCAGTTCACTCTCACCGGGACAGGGGCGAAAGAACACTGAAGCTTTCTTT. Translating gives CASSSLSPGQGRKNTEAFF.

J is TRBJ2-3 and V is TRBV6-1; maybe TRBD2 (6 bases). V lost 6 bases, J lost 0 bases, and 10 bases lay in between. Germline-derived CDR1 and CDR2 are MNHNS and SASEGT. The CDR3 is made up of 14 amino acids. This chain's CDR3 is CASRLATSTDTQYF. The CDR3 nucleotides are TGTGCCAGCAGACTAGCTACTAGCACAGATACGCAGTATTTT.

This clone was detected once. This chain connects TRBV7-2 to TRBJ1-5; 9 bases map to TRBD1. CDR3 length: 15 amino acids. Trimming removed 5 bases from V and 5 bases from J; junction bases left unmatched: 7. Germline loops: CDR1 SGHTA, CDR2 FQGNSA. CDR3 sequence (DNA): TGTGCCAGCAGCCTTACACAGGGGGCGGATCAGCCCCAGCATTTT. Translated, it gives CASSLTQGADQPQHF.

The chain employs TRBV11-2 and TRBJ1-3; D gene unclear. This CDR3 is built from 12 residues. Deletions cut 4 bases from V and 4 bases from J, with 5 bases between. Germline CDR1 SGHAT, CDR2 FQNNGV. CDR3 sequence: CASSSQGNTIYF. CDR3 DNA sequence: TGTGCCAGCAGCTCACAGGGAAACACCATATATTTT.

This clone showed up just a few times. The chain employs TRBV5-1 and TRBJ1-1, with 7 nucleotides matching TRBD1. Germline loops: CDR1 SGHRS, CDR2 YFSETQ. This CDR3 spans 15 amino acids. V gave up 1 base and J gave up 1 base; unmatched junction bases: 4. CDR3 bases: TGCGCCAGCAGCTTGCGAGGGACAGAGAACACTGAAGCTTTCTTT. Amino acid sequence: CASSLRGTENTEAFF.

The chain joins TRBV2 to TRBJ2-7, with 8 bases identical to TRBD1. Germline V CDR1 and CDR2: SNHLY, FYNNEI. The CDR3 loop spans 14 amino acids. The junction had 10 bases not matched to a gene; V was cut back by 6 bases and J by 6 bases. The CDR3 region is CASRPLTTGGEQYF. CDR3 DNA sequence: TGTGCCAGCAGGCCTCTAACTACAGGGGGCGAGCAGTACTTC.

This clone was seen only a few times. The V and J genes are TRBV7-3 and TRBJ2-7, with 8 bases fitting TRBD1. The CDR3 runs 15 residues. Trimming cost V 2 bases and J 4 bases; bases outside gene matches: 7. Per germline, CDR1 SGHTA and CDR2 FQGTGA. The CDR3 DNA is TGTGCCAGCAGCTTAGCTGGTCAGGGGGCTTACGAGCAGTACTTC. Translated: CASSLAGQGAYEQYF.

The chain joins TRBV19 to TRBJ1-2, with 7 bases identical to TRBD1. Germline CDR1 and CDR2: LNHDA and SQIVND (reference sequence). The CDR3 contains 13 residues. J was trimmed by 2 bases and V by 7 bases; bases with no gene match: 4. CDR3 loop: CASNQQGNYGYTF. CDR3 bases: TGTGCCAGTAATCAACAGGGGAACTATGGCTACACCTTC.

This chain uses TRBV14 with TRBJ1-1; TRBD1 matches 7 bases. The CDR3 runs to 17 residues. Germline V gives CDR1 SGHDN, CDR2 FVKESK. V lost 3 bases, J lost 1 base, and 11 bases stayed unmatched. The DNA for the CDR3 is TGTGCCAGCAGCCAGAGGCAGGGGGTACCCCGGAACACTGAAGCTTTCTTT. Translated, it gives CASSQRQGVPRNTEAFF. Using reference TRBV14 and TRBJ1-1 for the parts outside the CDR3, the full variable domain is EAGVTQFPSHSVIEKGQTVTLRCDPISGHDNLYWYRRVMGKEIKFLLHFVKESKQDESGMPNNRFLAERTGGTYSTLKVQPAELEDSGVYFCASSQRQGVPRNTEAFFGQGTRLTVV.

The rearrangement uses TRBV5-4 and TRBJ1-1, with TRBD1 matching over 7 bases. The germline CDR1 and CDR2 sequences are SGHNT and YYREEE (reference sequence). The CDR3 consists of 15 residues. Trimming at V came to 10 bases and at J to 4 bases, leaving 16 bases not matched to a gene. The CDR3 spells CAAFTRQGLGTEAFF. The CDR3 bases are TGTGCCGCTTTTACCCGACAGGGATTAGGCACTGAAGCTTTCTTT. Full variable domain (outside the CDR3, taken from reference TRBV5-4 and TRBJ1-1): ETGVTQSPTHLIKTRGQQVTLRCSSQSGHNTVSWYQQALGQGPQFIFQYYREEENGRGNFPPRFSGLQFPNYSSELNVNALELDDSALYLCAAFTRQGLGTEAFFGQGTRLTVV.

This clone was picked up one time. Here the CDR3 reads CANRGRLSNGYTF. CDR3 in DNA: TGTGCAAACAGGGGGCGTCTATCTAATGGCTACACCTTC. This chain connects TRBV6-1 to TRBJ1-2; the match to TRBD1 covers 9 bases. Germline V gene sequence: CDR1 MNHNS, CDR2 SASEGT. The length of the CDR3 is 13 residues.

This clone showed up just a few times. V gene TRBV2 combines with J gene TRBJ1-2; perhaps TRBD1 as D (5 bases). Between the trimmed V and J ends, which lost 3 bases and 0 bases, there was a span of 8 bases. This CDR3 spans 14 amino acids. Germline CDR1 reads SNHLY; CDR2 reads FYNNEI. The CDR3 loop is CASSEGGPNYGYTF. Here the CDR3 DNA reads TGTGCCAGCAGTGAGGGGGGTCCTAACTATGGCTACACCTTC.

This clone showed up just a few times. The rearrangement links TRBV19 to TRBJ1-4; the D is unclear. The CDR3 consists of 16 residues. Trimming took off 4 bases at V and 8 bases at J, with 20 bases between the two ends. Germline loops: CDR1 LNHDA, CDR2 SQIVND (reference sequence). CDR3 residues: CASSTPPRGLMEKLFF. The CDR3 DNA is TGTGCCAGTAGTACCCCCCCTCGAGGGTTGATGGAAAAACTGTTTTTT.

Regarding this clone: Other DNA sequences in this specimen translate into the identical CDR3. The chain uses TRBV7-2 and TRBJ2-7; TRBD1 might be the D (6 bases). V lost 5 bases to trimming and J lost 2 bases, with 10 bases between them. This CDR3 is built from 13 residues. CDR1 is SGHTA, CDR2 FQGNSA, per germline. The CDR3 DNA follows: TGTGCCAGCAGCCTGACAGGAGCCTACGAGCAGTACTTC. Protein: CASSLTGAYEQYF.

The chain links TRBV2 to TRBJ2-7; D remains unclear. The CDR3 has 12 amino acids. Trimming left V 0 bases short and J 5 bases short, with 5 bases between. CDR1 is SNHLY and CDR2 is FYNNEI in the germline V gene. The DNA of the CDR3 is TGTGCCAGCAGTGAAGCGCCAGACGAGCAGTACTTC. Protein sequence: CASSEAPDEQYF.